A single sample is the source of the 27 T cell receptor beta chains below, sequenced in a study of T cell changes during pregnancy in multiple sclerosis. The repertoire was sequenced with immunoSEQ multiplex PCR; TCRdb's copy has only in-frame clones and lacks some. The sample has around 50,000 clones; 95% are singletons. Sequencing was performed on CD8+ T cells from peripheral blood mononuclear cells, taken in the first trimester of pregnancy. These receptors came from a female donor with multiple sclerosis, enrolled in a pregnancy study.

The rearrangement links TRBV6-4 to TRBJ2-7, with 9 bases lining up with TRBD2. Losses at the gene ends were 2 bases for V and 0 bases for J; bases not matched to a gene: 26. Germline V gene sequence: CDR1 MRHNA, CDR2 SNTAGT. The CDR3 length is 23 residues. This chain's CDR3 is CASSDVDRVERLAGITLSYEQYF. Written as DNA, the CDR3 is TGTGCCAGCAGTGACGTAGACAGGGTAGAGCGTCTAGCGGGAATTACCCTCTCCTACGAGCAGTACTTC.

The chain links TRBV9 to TRBJ1-2; TRBD1 agrees at 7 bases. This CDR3 comprises 15 residues. V gave up 3 bases and J gave up 2 bases; unmatched junction bases: 7. Germline CDR1 and CDR2: SGDLS and YYNGEE. In DNA, the CDR3 is TGTGCCAGCAGCGACCGACAGGGCACCAACTATGGCTACACCTTC. Amino acids: CASSDRQGTNYGYTF.

The chain couples TRBV4-1 to TRBJ2-1; 9 nucleotides match TRBD2. The CDR3 extends over 15 amino acids. Germline assignment: CDR1 MGHRA and CDR2 YSYEKL. V gave up 4 bases and J gave up 5 bases; unmatched junction bases: 6. CDR3: CASSPSSGADNEQFF. The CDR3 DNA reads TGCGCCAGCAGCCCTTCTAGCGGGGCCGACAATGAGCAGTTCTTC.

V is TRBV15 and J is TRBJ2-7; 7 nucleotides agree with TRBD1. The CDR3 is 16 residues long. J was trimmed by 3 bases and V by 4 bases; bases with no gene match: 12. Germline V lookup: CDR1 LNHNV, CDR2 YYDKDF (reference sequence). The CDR3 DNA is TGTGCCACCAGCACTCGAGCGAAGGGACAGATCTACGAGCAGTACTTC. Translated: CATSTRAKGQIYEQYF.

This clone was detected only once. The J gene is TRBJ2-7, the V gene TRBV5-6; 11 nucleotides match TRBD1. This CDR3 is 15 amino acids long. J lost 3 bases, V lost 2 bases, and 4 bases had no gene match. Per germline, CDR1 SGHDT and CDR2 YYEEEE. CDR3 sequence reads: CASSFGTGGSYEQYF. DNA for the CDR3: TGTGCCAGCAGCTTTGGGACAGGGGGAAGCTACGAGCAGTACTTC. Based on the CDR3 plus reference TRBV5-6 and TRBJ2-7, the full variable domain is DAGVTQSPTHLIKTRGQQVTLRCSPKSGHDTVSWYQQALGQGPQFIFQYYEEEERQRGNFPDRFSGHQFPNYSSELNVNALLLGDSALYLCASSFGTGGSYEQYFGPGTRLTVT.

The chain joins TRBV9 to TRBJ2-1, with D possibly being TRBD2 (6 bases). The CDR3 has 19 amino acids. CDR1 is SGDLS and CDR2 is YYNGEE in the germline V gene. Trimming removed 0 bases at V and 3 bases at J, with 22 bases between. The CDR3 here is CASSVVGGNSIYNYNEQFF. CDR3 DNA sequence: TGTGCCAGCAGCGTAGTGGGCGGGAACTCAATATACAACTACAATGAGCAGTTCTTC.

The rearrangement links TRBV27 to TRBJ2-5; TRBD1 aligns across 7 bases. The trim removed 6 bases at V and 10 bases at J, leaving 14 bases unmatched. The germline gives CDR1 MNHEY, CDR2 SMNVEV (reference sequence). The CDR3 covers 14 residues. CDR3 DNA sequence: TGTGCCAGCAGCCGAGGACAGGACCGATTAGACCAGTACTTC. This codes for CASSRGQDRLDQYF.

The gene calls are TRBV27 and TRBJ2-1, with 9 bases identical to TRBD2. Germline V gives CDR1 MNHEY, CDR2 SMNVEV (reference sequence). CDR3 length: 15 residues. V dropped 6 bases and J dropped 8; count of bases not matched to a gene: 11. Here the CDR3 reads CASSRPGGRDHEQFF. CDR3 bases: TGTGCCAGCAGCCGCCCTGGCGGGAGGGACCATGAGCAGTTCTTC.

This chain joins TRBV12-5 and TRBJ2-1; TRBD1 matches at 11 bases. Germline assignment: CDR1 LGHNT and CDR2 FRNRAP. This CDR3 has 15 amino acids. Trimming took 4 bases from V and 8 from J; bases not matched to a gene: 7. The CDR3, as DNA: TGTGCTAGTGGTTCGGGCGGGACAGGGGGGTATGAGCAGTTCTTC. It yields the protein CASGSGGTGGYEQFF. The full variable domain, in which reference TRBV12-5 and TRBJ2-1 provide the parts outside the CDR3, is DARVTQTPRHKVTEMGQEVTMRCQPILGHNTVFWYRQTMMQGLELLAYFRNRAPLDDSGMPKDRFSAEMPDATLATLKIQPSEPRDSAVYFCASGSGGTGGYEQFFGPGTRLTVL.

This chain's CDR3 is CSVEDLDRVTEAFF. CDR3 DNA sequence: TGCAGCGTTGAAGACCTAGACAGGGTGACAGAAGCTTTCTTT. The chain joins TRBV29-1 to TRBJ1-1; TRBD1 agrees at 7 bases. CDR1 and CDR2 (germline): SQVTM, ANQGSEA. Germline trimming cut 0 bases from V and 8 bases from J; bases unmatched to any gene: 9. The CDR3 runs 14 residues.

V is TRBV27 and J is TRBJ2-7, with 8 bases matching TRBD1. The trim removed 3 bases at V and 0 bases at J, leaving 4 bases unmatched. Germline values: CDR1 MNHEY, CDR2 SMNVEV (reference sequence). The CDR3 totals 15 residues. CDR3 amino acids: CASSFRTGNSYEQYF. The CDR3 DNA is TGTGCCAGCAGTTTCCGGACAGGGAACTCCTACGAGCAGTACTTC.

The chain links TRBV30 to TRBJ1-5; unclear D gene. CDR3 length: 14 residues. Germline loops: CDR1 GTSNPN, CDR2 SVGIG (reference sequence). Trimming removed 5 bases at V and 1 base at J, with 12 bases between. The CDR3 sequence is CAWGFGPSNQPQHF. The CDR3 nucleotides read TGTGCCTGGGGATTTGGGCCCAGCAATCAGCCCCAGCATTTT.

This chain links TRBV4-3 with TRBJ2-2, with 8 bases aligning to TRBD2. The CDR3 is 14 residues long. V shed 5 bases, J shed 4 bases, and the junction held 3 bases outside the gene matches. The germline V gene encodes CDR1 LGHNA and CDR2 YSLEER. CDR3 residues: CASSAREGTGELFF. DNA for the CDR3: TGCGCCAGCAGCGCTCGGGAGGGCACCGGGGAGCTGTTTTTT.

This chain uses TRBV19 with TRBJ1-1, with no clear D. V gave up 3 bases and J gave up 1 base, with 6 bases separating them. The CDR3 is 13 residues long. Per germline, CDR1 LNHDA and CDR2 SQIVND (reference sequence). The DNA of the CDR3 is TGTGCCAGTAGTATTTCCCGGAACACTGAAGCTTTCTTT. Protein product: CASSISRNTEAFF.

The chain is built from TRBV27 and TRBJ1-2; D is unresolved. The CDR3 totals 14 residues. V lost 0 bases to trimming and J lost 1 base, with 6 bases between them. CDR1 is MNHEY, CDR2 SMNVEV, per germline (reference sequence). The CDR3 region has the DNA TGTGCCAGCAGTTTATCGAGCCATAACTATGGCTACACCTTC. It yields the protein CASSLSSHNYGYTF.

This chain connects TRBV7-6 to TRBJ2-1; 9 bases match TRBD1. The junction had 2 bases not matched to a gene; V was cut back by 1 base and J by 10 bases. This CDR3 spans 13 amino acids. Germline V lookup: CDR1 SGHVS, CDR2 FNYEAQ. The CDR3 DNA sequence: TGTGCCAGCAGCTTAGTGGGGACAGGGGAGCAGTTCTTC. Protein product: CASSLVGTGEQFF.

The sample holds a few counts of this clone. This chain uses TRBV4-1 with TRBJ2-1; TRBD1 matches at 11 bases. Per the germline V gene, CDR1 is MGHRA and CDR2 is YSYEKL. V was pared by 4 bases and J by 9 bases, with 8 bases of the junction left unmatched. The CDR3 extends over 15 amino acids. CDR3 in amino acids: CASSPSGQGVVEQFF. The CDR3 nucleotides are TGCGCCAGCAGCCCTTCGGGACAGGGGGTAGTTGAGCAGTTCTTC.

This rearrangement joins TRBV4-1 to TRBJ1-1; D possibly corresponds to TRBD1 (6 bases). Germline CDR1 is MGHRA and CDR2 is YSYEKL. The CDR3 has 15 residues. V was pared by 3 bases and J by 4 bases, with 15 bases between. Here the CDR3 reads CASSQTRGRSTEAFF. CDR3 DNA: TGCGCCAGCAGCCAGACCAGGGGAAGGAGCACTGAAGCTTTCTTT.

The chain combines TRBV27 with TRBJ1-1, with no clear D. CDR3 length: 11 amino acids. Per germline, CDR1 MNHEY and CDR2 SMNVEV (reference sequence). V shed 10 bases and J shed 1 base, with 7 bases lying between them. The CDR3, as DNA: TGTGCCACCTATAAGAACACTGAAGCTTTCTTT. Protein sequence: CATYKNTEAFF.

The J gene is TRBJ2-7, the V gene TRBV9; 14 positions match TRBD2. The germline gives CDR1 SGDLS, CDR2 YYNGEE. The CDR3 contains 16 residues. Trimming removed 4 bases from V and 3 bases from J; junction bases left unmatched: 6. The CDR3 region has the DNA TGTGCCAGCAGCTTAACCGGGACTAGCGGGAGCTACGAGCAGTACTTC. Its protein product is CASSLTGTSGSYEQYF.

The chain recombines TRBV19 with TRBJ1-1; 7 bases are a match to TRBD1. CDR3 length equals 17 residues. With 5 bases clipped from V and 1 base from J, the junction kept 13 bases outside the gene matches. CDR1 and CDR2 from the germline V gene are LNHDA and SQIVND (reference sequence). The CDR3 bases are TGTGCCAGTAGTGACCGAAGGACAGGTGCCCCGAACACTGAAGCTTTCTTT. It codes for CASSDRRTGAPNTEAFF.

The rearrangement joins TRBV28 to TRBJ2-7; tentatively, D is TRBD1 (7 bases). V was pared by 6 bases and J by 3 bases, with 15 bases between. In germline, CDR1 is MDHEN, CDR2 SYDVKM. The CDR3 spans 14 residues. In DNA, the CDR3 is TGTGCCAGCAGCCCCCGGAGGGGGCTCTACGAGCAGTACTTC. Its translation is CASSPRRGLYEQYF. Combining the CDR3 with reference TRBV28 and TRBJ2-7 gives the whole variable domain DVKVTQSSRYLVKRTGEKVFLECVQDMDHENMFWYRQDPGLGLRLIYFSYDVKMKEKGDIPEGYSVSREKKERFSLILESASTNQTSMYLCASSPRRGLYEQYFGPGTRLTVT.

The chain is built from TRBV29-1 and TRBJ1-2; unclear D gene. Germline V gene data show CDR1 as SQVTM and CDR2 as ANQGSEA. This CDR3 has 13 residues. V gave up 0 bases and J gave up 4 bases, with 9 bases separating them. Here the CDR3 reads CSVEDTWAYGYTF. The CDR3 bases are TGCAGCGTTGAAGATACCTGGGCCTATGGCTACACCTTC.

The V and J genes are TRBV7-2 and TRBJ2-7, with a tentative D call TRBD1 (6 bases). Germline CDR1 and CDR2: SGHTA and FQGNSA. V lost 4 bases to trimming and J lost 3 bases, with 10 bases between them. This CDR3 comprises 13 residues. The chain's CDR3 is CASSWGHLYEQYF. The DNA of the CDR3 is TGTGCCAGCAGCTGGGGACACCTCTACGAGCAGTACTTC.

This clone was seen only once. The identical CDR3 is also encoded by other nucleotide sequences in the sample. The chain is built from TRBV5-1 and TRBJ2-7; 8 bases line up with TRBD1. This CDR3 comprises 14 residues. The germline CDR1 and CDR2 sequences are SGHRS and YFSETQ. V shed 0 bases, J shed 3 bases, and the junction held 2 bases outside the gene matches. The CDR3 region is CASSLVGQGYEQYF. The CDR3 region has the DNA TGCGCCAGCAGCTTGGTTGGACAGGGCTACGAGCAGTACTTC.

This clone was detected a few times. The chain uses TRBV6-4 and TRBJ2-1; 7 bases are shared with TRBD1. CDR3 length: 14 amino acids. Looked up from germline, CDR1 is MRHNA and CDR2 is SNTAGT. The ends lost 4 bases at V and 0 bases at J; junction bases unmatched: 0. The CDR3 region has the DNA TGTGCCAGCAGTGGGGACAGCTCCTACAATGAGCAGTTCTTC. Amino acid sequence: CASSGDSSYNEQFF.

The table lists this clone with a count of one. V usage is TRBV5-6 and J usage is TRBJ2-3, with TRBD1 matching over 7 bases. Germline CDR1 reads SGHDT; CDR2 reads YYEEEE. The CDR3 contains 14 residues. J gave up 6 bases and V 4 bases, and 8 bases lay outside the gene matches. CDR3 sequence: CASSLSDRVDTQYF. The CDR3 bases are TGTGCCAGCAGCCTCTCCGACAGGGTGGATACGCAGTATTTT. The full variable domain, its missing parts supplied by reference TRBV5-6 and TRBJ2-3, is DAGVTQSPTHLIKTRGQQVTLRCSPKSGHDTVSWYQQALGQGPQFIFQYYEEEERQRGNFPDRFSGHQFPNYSSELNVNALLLGDSALYLCASSLSDRVDTQYFGPGTRLTVL.